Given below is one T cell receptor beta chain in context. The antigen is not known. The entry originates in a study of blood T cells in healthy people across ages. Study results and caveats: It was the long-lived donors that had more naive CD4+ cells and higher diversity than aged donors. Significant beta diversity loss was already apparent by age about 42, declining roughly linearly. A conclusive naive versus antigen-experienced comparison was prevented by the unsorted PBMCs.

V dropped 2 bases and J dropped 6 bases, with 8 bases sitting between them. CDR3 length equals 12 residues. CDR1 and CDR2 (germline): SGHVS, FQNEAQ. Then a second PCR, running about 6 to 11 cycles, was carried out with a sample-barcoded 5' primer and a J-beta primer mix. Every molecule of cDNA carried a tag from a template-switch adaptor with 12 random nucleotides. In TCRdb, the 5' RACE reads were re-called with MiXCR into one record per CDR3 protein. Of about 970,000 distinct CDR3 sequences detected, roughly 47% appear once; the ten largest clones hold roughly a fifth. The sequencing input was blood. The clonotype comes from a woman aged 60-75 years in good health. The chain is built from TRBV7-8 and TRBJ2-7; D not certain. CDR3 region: CASSLLFPEQYF. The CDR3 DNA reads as TGTGCCAGCAGCTTATTATTTCCCGAGCAGTACTTC.